This T cell receptor (beta chain) was observed in a study of cytomegalovirus exposure and HLA in healthy donors. Whole-study findings and limits: Many donors carried some public TCRs, although rarity characterized most TCR sequences. Most of the TCR beta V segments (in an earlier analysis) were productive either about 87% or about 30% of the time. Confirmation in vitro established that three CMV-associated chains were specific for CMV antigens. Listed as cytomegalovirus-associated were 150 to 200 TCR beta chains.

In this sample, this clone turned up once. Its antigen is not identified. This PCR relied on a set of 60 Vbeta primers and 13 Jbeta primers. Clones were sequenced by immunoSEQ multiplex PCR, and TCRdb holds only the in-frame ones, with some missing. This table holds more than 95,000 clones, around four fifths found once. Trimming removed 7 bases from V and 9 bases from J; junction bases left unmatched: 6. CDR1 MNHEY and CDR2 SVGAGI come from the germline V gene. The CDR3 is 14 amino acids. The sample was PBMCs. This chain links TRBV6-5 with TRBJ1-6; 10 bases match TRBD1. The receptor was isolated from a woman in her 40s in good health and CMV-seropositive. CDR3 in amino acids: CASTPGQGTSPLHF. DNA for the CDR3: TGTGCCAGCACTCCGGGACAGGGGACTTCACCCCTCCACTTT.